What follows are 21 T cell receptor beta chains derived from one specimen sequenced in a study of blood T cells in healthy people across ages. The authors ran a second PCR of about 6 to 11 cycles using a sample-barcoded 5' primer and a J-beta primer mix. TCRdb re-derived calls from the 5' RACE reads in MiXCR, one entry per CDR3 protein. The sample carries approximately 690,000 distinct CDR3 sequences, around 41% recorded once. Specimen: blood. Receptor source: a man older than 75 in good health.

In this sample, this clonotype turned up once. One end of the junction fails to match germline, which may point to a read error. The chain carries TRBV6-2 or TRBV6-3 and TRBJ1-5; D is uncertain. This CDR3 spans 17 amino acids. Germline values: CDR1 MNHEY, CDR2 SVGEGT. Here the CDR3 reads CASNYPTSDYSNQPQHF. The CDR3 nucleotides are TGTGCCAGCAATTACCCGACCAGCGATTATAGCAATCAGCCCCAGCATTTT.

The table lists this clonotype with a few counts. V usage is TRBV20-1 and J usage is TRBJ2-5; possibly TRBD1 or TRBD2 for D (5 bases each). With 2 bases removed from V and 1 base from J, the gap between germline ends came to 14 bases. CDR1 DFQATT and CDR2 SNEGSKA come from the germline V gene (reference sequence). The CDR3 sequence is 15 residues long. The chain's CDR3 is CSARSGRERQETQYF. The CDR3 DNA sequence: TGCAGTGCTAGAAGCGGCAGGGAACGCCAAGAGACCCAGTACTTC.

This clonotype came up a few times. This sequence joins TRBV20-1 and TRBJ1-2; TRBD1 might be the D (5 bases). There are 14 residues in the CDR3. V lost 1 base and J lost 4, with 13 bases in between. CDR1 is DFQATT, CDR2 SNEGSKA, per germline (reference sequence). In nucleotides, the CDR3 is TGCAGTGCTAGAGTGGCCACAGGATCCTATGGCTACACCTTC. This codes for CSARVATGSYGYTF.

This clonotype was observed many times. The CDR3, as DNA: TGCGCCAGCAGCTTGGGAAGCAGAAACTACGAGCAGTACTTC. Translated, it gives CASSLGSRNYEQYF. V is TRBV5-1 and J is TRBJ2-7; D gene uncertain. Germline V CDR1 and CDR2: SGHRS, YFSETQ. Trimming stripped 0 bases from V and 3 bases from J, with 10 bases between. This CDR3 is 14 amino acids long.

J is TRBJ1-2 and V is TRBV5-5; D remains unclear. This CDR3 is 14 amino acids long. From germline, CDR1 is SGHKS and CDR2 YYEKEE (reference sequence). Trimming pared 3 bases from V and 6 bases from J, leaving 15 bases between. CDR3 amino acids: CASSYRMGSDGYTF. The CDR3 DNA reads as TGTGCCAGCAGCTATCGGATGGGATCGGATGGCTACACCTTC.

This clonotype occurred a few times. This chain joins TRBV20-1 and TRBJ2-1; D is perhaps TRBD2 (5 bases). TRBJ2-7 explains the end of the DNA better; the J call may be wrong. CDR1 and CDR2 from the germline V gene are DFQATT and SNEGSKA (reference sequence). This CDR3 is built from 15 residues. The CDR3 sequence: CSATSGPSSYNEQYF. The CDR3, as DNA: TGCAGTGCTACCTCCGGGCCTAGCTCCTACAATGAGCAGTACTTC.

The CDR3 sequence is CASSAGTGAYNEQYF. The CDR3 bases are TGTGCCAGCAGTGCCGGGACAGGGGCTTACAATGAGCAGTACTTC. The chain carries TRBV25-1 and TRBJ2-1; 10 bases fit TRBD1. The J call may be mistaken, given a closer DNA end match to TRBJ2-7. Germline V CDR1 and CDR2: MGHDK, SYGVNS. The CDR3 is 15 residues long.

This clonotype was picked up a small number of times. The chain recombines TRBV2 with TRBJ2-1; D might be TRBD1 (6 bases). Trimming removed 6 bases at V and 0 bases at J, with 18 bases between. This CDR3 has 17 amino acids. CDR1 and CDR2 from the germline V gene are SNHLY and FYNNEI. CDR3 amino acids: CASSARDTLSSYNEQFF. For the CDR3, the DNA is TGTGCCAGCAGCGCTCGGGACACCTTGAGCTCCTACAATGAGCAGTTCTTC. Complete variable domain (other parts from reference TRBV2 and TRBJ2-1): EPEVTQTPSHQVTQMGQEVILRCVPISNHLYFYWYRQILGQKVEFLVSFYNNEISEKSEIFDDQFSVERPDGSNFTLKIRSTKLEDSAMYFCASSARDTLSSYNEQFFGPGTRLTVL.

The sample holds a few counts of this clonotype. V and J are TRBV5-4 and TRBJ2-5; perhaps TRBD2 as D (5 bases). The CDR3 totals 14 residues. From germline, CDR1 is SGHNT and CDR2 YYREEE (reference sequence). V was shortened by 1 base and J by 2 bases, with 9 bases between the two germline ends. CDR3 sequence reads: CASSLRRAQETQYF. In DNA form, the CDR3 reads TGTGCCAGCAGCTTGAGGCGGGCGCAAGAGACCCAGTACTTC.

The chain combines TRBV3-1 with TRBJ2-5; 7 nucleotides agree with TRBD1. This CDR3 contains 16 residues. The V gene's germline CDR1 is LGHDT and CDR2 YNNKEL (reference sequence). Trimming cost V 4 bases and J 4 bases; bases outside gene matches: 12. The CDR3 sequence is CASSLTGTAIRETQYF. The CDR3 bases are TGTGCCAGCAGCCTTACCGGGACAGCCATCCGAGAGACCCAGTACTTC.

The V call is TRBV20-1, the J call TRBJ2-3, with 8 bases matching TRBD2. CDR3 length: 16 amino acids. V lost 2 bases and J lost 1; bases outside the gene matches: 8. Germline CDR1 and CDR2: DFQATT and SNEGSKA (reference sequence). The CDR3 spells CSARSTGRGGTDTQYF. In DNA, the CDR3 is TGCAGTGCTAGATCAACAGGGCGGGGGGGCACAGATACGCAGTATTTT.

Details on this clonotype: This clone may be a read error of a much larger clone one base away. J is TRBJ2-5 and V is TRBV5-1, with 8 bases aligning to TRBD2. The germline gives CDR1 SGHRS, CDR2 YFSETQ. There are 15 residues in the CDR3. The CDR3 nucleotides read TGCGCCGGCAGCTTGGTGAGCGGGAGCGCGGAGACCCAGTACTTC. Translating gives CAGSLVSGSAETQYF.

This clonotype was seen many times. The rearrangement joins TRBV21-1 to TRBJ2-7; the DNA was not used to check the table's D call, TRBD1. TRBV21-1 is recorded as a pseudogene. CDR3 size: 16 residues. CDR3 coding DNA: TGTGCCAGCAGCAAAGGTTGGGACAGGGGTTCGTCCGAGCAGTACTTC. Residues: CASSKGWDRGSSEQYF.

This clonotype was seen a few times. This chain joins TRBV7-2 and TRBJ1-5; no firm D call. The V and J ends lost 1 base and 6 bases respectively, with 10 bases between them. Per the germline V gene, CDR1 is SGHTA and CDR2 is FQGNSA. This CDR3 has 14 residues. CDR3 sequence: CASSLVESAQPQHF. Written as DNA, the CDR3 is TGTGCCAGCAGCTTAGTCGAATCGGCTCAGCCCCAGCATTTT.

This clonotype was counted only a few times. This chain joins TRBV24-1 and TRBJ2-1; 8 nucleotides align to TRBD1. This CDR3 comprises 15 residues. J lost 6 bases, V lost 4 bases, and 7 bases had no gene match. From germline, CDR1 is KGHDR and CDR2 SFDVKD. CDR3 DNA: TGTGCCACCAGTGACTACCCTACAGGGGGCAATGAGCAGTTCTTC. It is translated as CATSDYPTGGNEQFF.

This clonotype was counted only a few times. This sequence joins TRBV3-1 and TRBJ2-7; D could derive from TRBD1 or TRBD2 (5 bases each). CDR3 size: 13 residues. Trimming removed 3 bases from V and 8 bases from J, with 14 bases in between. The V gene's germline CDR1 is LGHDT and CDR2 YNNKEL (reference sequence). CDR3 nucleotide sequence: TGTGCCAGCAGCCATTTAAGGGACCGAAAGCAGTACTTC. Amino acid sequence: CASSHLRDRKQYF.

CDR3 protein: CSATFLANSYNEQFF. The CDR3 nucleotides are TGCAGTGCTACGTTCCTAGCAAACTCCTACAATGAGCAGTTCTTC. The chain has TRBV20-1 and TRBJ2-1, with D perhaps matching TRBD2 (5 bases). This CDR3 is built from 15 residues. CDR1 is DFQATT and CDR2 is SNEGSKA in the germline V gene (reference sequence). V shed 4 bases and J shed 0 bases, with 13 bases lying between them.

The chain employs TRBV9 and TRBJ2-1; a weak D match, TRBD1 (6 bases). The CDR3 is made up of 15 amino acids. Germline-derived CDR1 and CDR2 are SGDLS and YYNGEE. V lost 4 bases and J lost 4, with 15 bases in between. CDR3 amino acids: CASSPQGQSYNEQFF. CDR3 sequence (DNA): TGTGCCAGCAGCCCCCAGGGGCAGTCGTACAATGAGCAGTTCTTC. Looking up the rest from reference TRBV9 and TRBJ2-1 gives the full variable domain: DSGVTQTPKHLITATGQRVTLRCSPRSGDLSVYWYQQSLDQGLQFLIQYYNGEERAKGNILERFSAQQFPDLHSELNLSSLELGDSALYFCASSPQGQSYNEQFFGPGTRLTVL.

The J gene is TRBJ1-1, the V gene TRBV7-3, with D maybe TRBD1 (5 bases). V shed 4 bases and J shed 11 bases, with 11 bases lying between them. This CDR3 region has 11 residues. Germline assignment: CDR1 SGHTA and CDR2 FQGTGA. The CDR3, as DNA: TGTGCCAGCAGCTCGTACTCAGGGGCTTTCTTT. It specifies CASSSYSGAFF.

The chain recombines TRBV2 with TRBJ2-3; 12 bases line up with TRBD2. The CDR3 covers 15 residues. After removal of 3 bases from V and 4 bases from J, the junction contained 2 bases not matched to a gene. Germline loops: CDR1 SNHLY, CDR2 FYNNEI. CDR3 nucleotide sequence: TGTGCCAGCAGTGATCCTAGCGGGAGGGCAGATACGCAGTATTTT. Amino acids: CASSDPSGRADTQYF.

The V gene is TRBV20-1, the J gene TRBJ2-3, with 7 nucleotides matching TRBD2. Germline loops: CDR1 DFQATT, CDR2 SNEGSKA (reference sequence). The CDR3 sequence is 15 residues long. J lost 1 base, V lost 0 bases, and 4 bases had no gene match. The CDR3 region has the DNA TGCAGTGCTAGAGATGGAACTAGCGGCACAGATACGCAGTATTTT. Its protein is CSARDGTSGTDTQYF.